This T cell receptor beta chain was sequenced for a study of T cell clonotyping in hematopoietic cell transplantation. Overall study: Cytoreduction preceded collection of pretransplant recipient samples. Points from the study as a whole: At the given depth, recipient repertoires were over 95% de novo clonotypes. Pathologically expanded recipient clonotypes increased progressively from day 30 to day 180 as diversity fell. Broader posttransplant TCR repertoire diversity was predicted by graft donor and pretransplant recipient Inverse Simpson Index values.

Specified time point: recipient sample about 28 days before transplant, after cytoreduction. From germline, CDR1 is SEHNR and CDR2 FQNEAQ (reference sequence). This CDR3 has 19 amino acids. J gave up 6 bases and V 2 bases, and 19 bases lay outside the gene matches. Repertoires were generated with immunoSEQ multiplex PCR, while TCRdb's copy carries only in-frame clones and drops some. The repertoire consists of approximately 22,000 clones, with under 90% occurring once and the leading ten covering roughly 3.5%. With regard to this clone: Its antigen is unknown.

The chain is built from TRBV7-9 and TRBJ1-1; TRBD1 matches 9 bases. This specimen was peripheral blood mononuclear cells, taken before stem cell transplant. This TCR derives from a young man with biphenotypic leukemia. Some clones in this sample may be carry-over from other donors' samples. The CDR3 here is CASSLSASYSSGQGPEAFF. The CDR3 DNA reads as TGTGCCAGCAGCTTATCAGCCAGCTACTCTTCGGGACAGGGACCTGAAGCTTTCTTT. The variable domain in full, with the rest retrieved from reference TRBV7-9 and TRBJ1-1, is DTGVSQNPRHKITKRGQNVTFRCDPISEHNRLYWYRQTLGQGPEFLTYFQNEAQLEKSRLLSDRFSAERPKGSFSTLEIQRTEQGDSAMYLCASSLSASYSSGQGPEAFFGQGTRLTVV.